Each of the 14 T cell receptor beta chains below was sequenced from the same sample in a study of blood T cell repertoires in COVID-19. This table comes from immunoSEQ multiplex PCR, and its TCRdb copy is limited to in-frame clones, with some not included. The sample has about 150,000 clones, just under 85% seen once. The specimen sequenced was PBMCs or T cells enriched from blood (not recorded which). These receptors originate from a woman between 45 and 60 years old with acute COVID-19.

This clone was recorded only once. The chain recombines TRBV19 with TRBJ2-5; 9 bases align to TRBD1. The CDR3 length is 13 residues. The germline V gene encodes CDR1 LNHDA and CDR2 SQIVND (reference sequence). With V trimmed by 8 bases and J by 5 bases, 6 bases remained unmatched. The CDR3 DNA reads as TGTGCCAGTTCCGGGACAGGGACGGAGACCCAGTACTTC. Its translation: CASSGTGTETQYF.

This clone appeared a few times. The chain recombines TRBV18 with TRBJ1-3; possible D gene TRBD1, 6 bases. The CDR3 consists of 16 residues. Germline V gene lookup returns CDR1 KGHSH and CDR2 LQKENI. V was trimmed by 4 bases and J by 1 base, leaving 14 bases between them. CDR3 DNA sequence: TGTGCCAGCTCACTTCGACAGGTCGGATCTGGAAACACCATATATTTT. It translates to CASSLRQVGSGNTIYF.

The rearrangement links TRBV20-1 to TRBJ2-1, with 8 positions matching TRBD2. The germline gives CDR1 DFQATT, CDR2 SNEGSKA (reference sequence). The CDR3 contains 14 residues. With 3 bases clipped from V and 7 bases from J, the junction kept 8 bases outside the gene matches. CDR3 in DNA: TGCAGTGCTAGTGGAGCGGGAGCGGGGAATGAGCAGTTCTTC. Its protein is CSASGAGAGNEQFF.

The rearrangement uses TRBV6-1 and TRBJ2-7; TRBD2 matches 9 bases. The CDR3 sequence is 15 residues long. Losses at the gene ends were 2 bases for V and 3 bases for J; bases not matched to a gene: 5. The germline V gene has CDR1 MNHNS and CDR2 SASEGT. As DNA, the CDR3 is TGTGCCAGCAGTGAAAGCGGTAGCGGGAGCTACGAGCAGTACTTC. Its protein product is CASSESGSGSYEQYF.

The V and J genes are TRBV7-8 and TRBJ1-2; 12 nucleotides agree with TRBD1. The J segment lost 2 bases and the V segment lost 2 bases, leaving 6 bases of the junction unmatched. Germline V gives CDR1 SGHVS, CDR2 FQNEAQ. The CDR3 has 17 amino acids. CDR3 DNA sequence: TGTGCCAGCAGCTTATTGGGACAGGGGGCTGGGAACTATGGCTACACCTTC. Translation: CASSLLGQGAGNYGYTF.

This sequence joins TRBV6-1 and TRBJ2-3, with 14 bases that match TRBD2. This CDR3 contains 17 residues. V lost 4 bases, J lost 2 bases, and 5 bases stayed unmatched. Germline CDR1 is MNHNS and CDR2 is SASEGT. CDR3 DNA sequence: TGTGCCAGCAGTGGACTAGCGGGAGGGCCAACCACAGATACGCAGTATTTT. As protein: CASSGLAGGPTTDTQYF.

This chain links TRBV5-4 with TRBJ1-1, with TRBD1 matching over 7 bases. The CDR3 has 17 amino acids. The trim removed 4 bases at V and 1 base at J, leaving 13 bases unmatched. The germline V gene encodes CDR1 SGHNT and CDR2 YYREEE (reference sequence). CDR3 amino acids: CASSPSDRDIRNTEAFF. The CDR3 DNA follows: TGTGCCAGCAGCCCCTCCGACAGGGACATAAGGAACACTGAAGCTTTCTTT.

The chain is built from TRBV2 and TRBJ2-1; 8 bases align to TRBD2. Trimming at V came to 4 bases and at J to 6 bases, leaving 11 bases not matched to a gene. CDR1 and CDR2 from the germline V gene are SNHLY and FYNNEI. The CDR3 is 16 amino acids. The CDR3 loop is CASSAPSGWRVNEQFF. CDR3 sequence (DNA): TGTGCCAGCAGTGCCCCTAGCGGGTGGCGGGTCAATGAGCAGTTCTTC.

V usage is TRBV5-1 and J usage is TRBJ2-3, with a possible D match to TRBD2 (5 bases). V was pared by 4 bases and J by 3 bases, with 15 bases between. There are 15 residues in the CDR3. CDR1 is SGHRS, CDR2 YFSETQ, per germline. CDR3 region: CASSHAGPSTDTQYF. CDR3 nucleotide sequence: TGCGCCAGCAGCCACGCGGGTCCTTCAACAGATACGCAGTATTTT.

The V and J genes are TRBV27 and TRBJ1-5, with TRBD1 as a possible D gene (6 bases). The CDR3 is made up of 13 amino acids. The V gene lost 4 bases and the J gene lost 5 bases, with 9 bases spanning the gap. CDR1 is MNHEY, CDR2 SMNVEV, per germline (reference sequence). The CDR3 DNA follows: TGTGCCAGCAGTTCCTACAGGGATCAGCCCCAGCATTTT. It codes for CASSSYRDQPQHF.

This chain connects TRBV7-2 to TRBJ2-3, with a possible D match to TRBD1 (5 bases). Germline assignment: CDR1 SGHTA and CDR2 FQGNSA. The V gene lost 10 bases and the J gene lost 0 bases, with 14 bases spanning the gap. CDR3 length equals 14 residues. The CDR3: CATLRVASTDTQYF. For the CDR3, the DNA is TGTGCCACCCTCAGGGTCGCAAGCACAGATACGCAGTATTTT.

The V call is TRBV27, the J call TRBJ1-2; TRBD1 is a possible D gene (6 bases). Trimming removed 7 bases at V and 3 bases at J, with 21 bases between. The V gene's germline CDR1 is MNHEY and CDR2 SMNVEV (reference sequence). The CDR3 has 16 amino acids. The CDR3 protein is CASTLSFSRGDYGYTF. The CDR3 bases are TGTGCCAGCACCCTCTCGTTTTCCAGGGGCGACTATGGCTACACCTTC.

This chain uses TRBV12-2 with TRBJ2-3; TRBD2 is taken as the D call from the table, unchecked against the DNA. TRBV12-2 is classified as a pseudogene. The CDR3 is 17 residues long. CDR3 residues: CASRLGTRDSYTDTQYF. The DNA of the CDR3 is TGTGCAAGTCGCTTAGGGACCCGGGACTCCTACACAGATACGCAGTATTTT.

The chain recombines TRBV19 with TRBJ2-3, with 7 positions matching TRBD2. V lost 5 bases to trimming and J lost 0 bases; unmatched junction nucleotides: 11. Looked up from germline, CDR1 is LNHDA and CDR2 is SQIVND (reference sequence). The length of the CDR3 is 17 residues. The CDR3 spells CASSSWDYPLSTDTQYF. CDR3 in DNA: TGTGCCAGTAGTTCCTGGGACTATCCTCTTAGCACAGATACGCAGTATTTT.